The 5 T cell receptor beta chains reported below all come from one sample, sequenced in a study. Each CDR3 protein is one row after TCRdb ran MiXCR on the 5' RACE reads. The data contain roughly 40,000 distinct CDR3 sequences, about 19% of them seen just once; the ten biggest clones take up roughly 2.8%. Sample: naive CD4+ T cells sorted from a lymph node. Specified subset: naive CD4+ T cells, CD4+CD45RA+CD25-. Receptor source: a female donor with breast cancer.

Many counts were recorded for this clonotype. This sequence joins TRBV5-1 and TRBJ2-3, with TRBD2 identical over 11 bases. V shed 0 bases and J 3 bases; nucleotides not matched to a gene: 3. Germline V CDR1 and CDR2: SGHRS, YFSETQ. The length of the CDR3 is 16 residues. CDR3 residues: CASSLGGTSGTDTQYF. CDR3 nucleotide sequence: TGCGCCAGCAGCTTGGGGGGGACTAGCGGAACAGATACGCAGTATTTT.

This clonotype has only a few counts. V and J are TRBV20-1 and TRBJ2-4, with 8 nucleotides matching TRBD1. Per germline, CDR1 DFQATT and CDR2 SNEGSKA (reference sequence). The CDR3 runs 13 residues. The CDR3 DNA is TGCAGAGTCTCCAGGGGGCTGGAGGACATTCAGTACTTC. Protein: CRVSRGLEDIQYF.

A few counts support this clonotype. The rearrangement uses TRBV5-1 and TRBJ2-5; 10 bases align to TRBD2. The CDR3 has 18 amino acids. The J segment lost 4 bases and the V segment lost 3 bases, leaving 15 bases of the junction unmatched. Germline V gives CDR1 SGHRS, CDR2 YFSETQ. DNA of the CDR3: TGCGCCAGCAGCTCCCACCCTAGCGGGAGTGGGTCGGGAGAGACCCAGTACTTC. Amino acid sequence: CASSSHPSGSGSGETQYF.

The V and J genes are TRBV6-6 and TRBJ1-6; no reliable D call. The CDR3 spans 13 residues. With 10 bases removed from V and 10 bases from J, the gap between germline ends came to 17 bases. Germline CDR1 MNHNY, CDR2 SVGAGI (reference sequence). CDR3 in amino acids: CATVTRPESPLHF. The DNA for the CDR3 is TGTGCCACCGTGACACGGCCTGAGTCACCCCTCCACTTT.

The J gene is TRBJ2-5, the V gene TRBV6-2 or TRBV6-3; D uncertain. CDR1 is MNHEY and CDR2 is SVGEGT in the germline V gene. V lost 5 bases to trimming and J lost 5 bases, with 12 bases between them. There are 13 residues in the CDR3. CDR3 sequence: CASSRTRWETQYF. In DNA, the CDR3 is TGTGCCAGCAGTCGTACTCGGTGGGAGACCCAGTACTTC.